A single sample is the source of the 20 T cell receptor beta chains below, sequenced in a study of blood T cell repertoires in COVID-19 (dated by TCRdb to the early 2020s). The receptor library was made with the immunoSEQ multiplex PCR assay. TCRdb's version of the immuneACCESS table is confined to in-frame rearrangements and falls short of the full clone set. An unresolved V gene accounts for under half of the shortfall where checked; the remainder is of unknown origin. The sample records around 100,000 clones, approximately 80% of which are singletons. The top ten hold roughly 13% of the sample. Source material: peripheral blood. Source of these receptors: a man over 45 with active or convalescent COVID-19.

The J gene is TRBJ2-3, the V gene TRBV6-2 or TRBV6-3; 7 bases agree with TRBD1. Per the germline V gene, CDR1 is MNHEY and CDR2 is SVGEGT. The CDR3 spans 15 residues. Losses at the gene ends were 6 bases for V and 2 bases for J; bases not matched to a gene: 8. CDR3 loop: CASSLDRSTTDTQYF. CDR3 sequence (DNA): TGTGCCAGCAGCTTGGACAGGTCAACCACAGATACGCAGTATTTT.

The chain is built from TRBV24-1 and TRBJ2-5; the D gene is possibly TRBD2 (5 bases). This CDR3 has 15 amino acids. Germline CDR1 and CDR2: KGHDR and SFDVKD. V was pared by 3 bases and J by 2 bases, with 12 bases between. The CDR3 bases are TGTGCCACCAGTGATCATACTAGAAAGCAAGAGACCCAGTACTTC. Its protein is CATSDHTRKQETQYF.

This chain joins TRBV11-3 and TRBJ2-5; D gene unclear. There are 13 residues in the CDR3. Germline assignment: CDR1 SGHNT and CDR2 YENEEA. V lost 6 bases and J 4 bases, leaving 12 bases between the germline ends. The CDR3 DNA reads TGTGCCAGCAGGAAGGTGGGCGCAGAGACCCAGTACTTC. It translates to CASRKVGAETQYF.

The chain recombines TRBV5-6 with TRBJ2-1; 10 bases agree with TRBD2. Germline lookup yields CDR1 SGHDT and CDR2 YYEEEE. The CDR3 spans 19 residues. With 2 bases clipped from V and 0 bases from J, the junction kept 11 bases outside the gene matches. The CDR3 here is CASSLGLAGAQSSYNEQFF. The CDR3 DNA reads as TGTGCCAGCAGCTTAGGCCTAGCGGGAGCCCAAAGCTCCTACAATGAGCAGTTCTTC.

The chain combines TRBV15 with TRBJ2-5; no clear D. Germline V gene sequence: CDR1 LNHNV, CDR2 YYDKDF (reference sequence). CDR3 length: 14 amino acids. V gave up 0 bases and J gave up 5 bases, with 10 bases separating them. The CDR3 sequence: CATSRDRVTETQYF. Written as DNA, the CDR3 is TGTGCCACCAGCAGAGATCGGGTTACGGAGACCCAGTACTTC.

The chain recombines TRBV2 with TRBJ2-5; 7 positions agree with TRBD2. V lost 3 bases, J lost 1 base, and 5 bases stayed unmatched. The CDR3 has 15 residues. Germline V gene sequence: CDR1 SNHLY, CDR2 FYNNEI. The DNA of the CDR3 is TGTGCCAGCAGTGATGGGGGGAGGGCCCAAGAGACCCAGTACTTC. Protein: CASSDGGRAQETQYF.

This chain joins TRBV4-1 and TRBJ2-5, with TRBD2 matching 7 bases. CDR1 is MGHRA and CDR2 is YSYEKL in the germline V gene. The V gene end was trimmed by 3 bases and the J gene end by 5 bases; junction bases not matched to a gene: 0. The length of the CDR3 is 12 residues. As DNA, the CDR3 is TGCGCCAGCAGCCAGGGGGGGGAGACCCAGTACTTC. It codes for CASSQGGETQYF.

This clone was seen only once. The J gene is TRBJ2-3, the V gene TRBV6-1, with TRBD2 matching 10 bases. There are 16 residues in the CDR3. CDR1 and CDR2 (germline): MNHNS, SASEGT. J lost 2 bases, V lost 2 bases, and 4 bases had no gene match. This chain's CDR3 is CASSERSGRVTDTQYF. CDR3 sequence (DNA): TGTGCCAGCAGTGAACGAAGCGGGAGGGTCACAGATACGCAGTATTTT.

The chain carries TRBV18 and TRBJ2-5; 14 nucleotides line up with TRBD2. The V gene end was trimmed by 3 bases and the J gene end by 5 bases; junction bases not matched to a gene: 5. CDR3 length: 16 residues. The germline V gene encodes CDR1 KGHSH and CDR2 LQKENI. The CDR3 sequence is CASSPGTSGSVETQYF. The CDR3 DNA sequence: TGTGCCAGCTCACCGGGGACTAGCGGGAGCGTCGAGACCCAGTACTTC.

The rearrangement joins TRBV7-3 to TRBJ2-1; D may be TRBD1 (6 bases). CDR3 length equals 17 residues. V was cut by 1 base and J by 2 bases, with 15 bases left in between. Germline values: CDR1 SGHTA, CDR2 FQGTGA. The chain's CDR3 is CASSLIGGDSTYNEQFF. The DNA of the CDR3 is TGTGCCAGCAGCTTAATTGGGGGCGATTCTACCTACAATGAGCAGTTCTTC.

CDR3: CASSLAGNGYGYTF. In DNA form, the CDR3 reads TGTGCCAGCAGTTTGGCAGGGAATGGCTATGGCTACACCTTC. The chain combines TRBV27 with TRBJ1-2, with D maybe TRBD1 (5 bases). Trimming shortened V by 3 bases and J by 4 bases, and 12 bases separated the two germline ends. CDR1 is MNHEY and CDR2 is SMNVEV in the germline V gene (reference sequence). The CDR3 runs 14 residues.

The chain combines TRBV19 with TRBJ2-7; no clear D gene. Germline assignment: CDR1 LNHDA and CDR2 SQIVND (reference sequence). The CDR3 has 14 amino acids. V was trimmed by 5 bases and J by 1 base, leaving 12 bases between them. As DNA, the CDR3 is TGTGCCAGTAGTGCCCTGCGGCGGTCCTACGAGCAGTACTTC. Protein: CASSALRRSYEQYF.

The rearrangement joins TRBV6-4 to TRBJ2-2; D gene uncertain. CDR1 is MRHNA, CDR2 SNTAGT, per germline. Trimming pared 5 bases from V and 0 bases from J, leaving 7 bases between. The CDR3 is 14 amino acids. This CDR3 is CASSPQSNTGELFF. CDR3 bases: TGTGCCAGCAGTCCACAGTCGAACACCGGGGAGCTGTTTTTT.

The chain links TRBV6-5 to TRBJ2-1; D perhaps matches TRBD2 (5 bases). The CDR3 loop spans 14 amino acids. Germline CDR1 reads MNHEY; CDR2 reads SVGAGI. V shed 7 bases and J shed 0 bases, with 10 bases lying between them. DNA of the CDR3: TGTGCCAGCAACCCACGGGACTCCTACAATGAGCAGTTCTTC. Its protein product is CASNPRDSYNEQFF.

This clone was found once. The chain couples TRBV7-2 to TRBJ2-3; TRBD2 agrees at 9 bases. The CDR3 covers 16 residues. Trimming cost V 2 bases and J 3 bases; bases outside gene matches: 6. Per the germline V gene, CDR1 is SGHTA and CDR2 is FQGNSA. In DNA form, the CDR3 reads TGTGCCAGCAGCTTAATAGCGGGAGCGGGTACAGATACGCAGTATTTT. Its protein product is CASSLIAGAGTDTQYF.

This clone was recorded at least ten times. The genes are TRBV24-1 and TRBJ2-1, with TRBD1 matching 10 bases. V trimming: 6 bases; J trimming: 3 bases; junction bases outside the gene matches: 7. CDR1 and CDR2 (germline): KGHDR, SFDVKD. The CDR3 is made up of 16 amino acids. The CDR3 region has the DNA TGTGCCACCAGTCGGGGGGACAGGGGTAACTACAATGAGCAGTTCTTC. Protein sequence: CATSRGDRGNYNEQFF.

The chain has TRBV5-1 and TRBJ2-7; maybe TRBD1 (6 bases). The V end lost 2 bases, the J end lost 2 bases, and 14 bases lay between the germline ends. From germline, CDR1 is SGHRS and CDR2 YFSETQ. This CDR3 is 15 amino acids long. The CDR3 bases are TGCGCCAGCAGCTTAAGACAGGCGACTCCCTACGAGCAGTACTTC. Translating gives CASSLRQATPYEQYF.

The chain links TRBV4-2 to TRBJ2-1; 9 bases match TRBD2. Trimming cost V 1 base and J 5 bases; bases outside gene matches: 6. The CDR3 consists of 16 residues. The germline gives CDR1 LGHNA, CDR2 YNFKEQ. As DNA, the CDR3 is TGTGCCAGCAGCCAAGTGACTAGCGGAGGCAACAATGAGCAGTTCTTC. It translates to CASSQVTSGGNNEQFF.

V gene TRBV5-6 combines with J gene TRBJ1-3; 8 bases align to TRBD1. The CDR3 length is 14 residues. Looked up from germline, CDR1 is SGHDT and CDR2 is YYEEEE. The ends lost 1 base at V and 8 bases at J; junction bases unmatched: 5. The CDR3 coding sequence is TGTGCCAGCAGCTTGACAGGGGGTAGGCACACCATATATTTT. Its translation is CASSLTGGRHTIYF.

The count of this clone is one. The genes are TRBV29-1 and TRBJ1-1; unclear D gene. CDR1 and CDR2 (germline): SQVTM, ANQGSEA. The CDR3 length is 12 residues. The V end lost 4 bases, the J end lost 4 bases, and 10 bases lay between the germline ends. CDR3 nucleotide sequence: TGCAGCGTTGTTAGCCCCAGCACTGAAGCTTTCTTT. Amino acid sequence: CSVVSPSTEAFF.